These 24 T cell receptor beta chains came from one sample sequenced in a study of blood T cell repertoires in COVID-19. The protocol was immunoSEQ multiplex PCR, while the TCRdb copy is restricted to in-frame clones and leaves out a portion. The sample includes more than 80,000 clones, 85% to 90% of them seen just once. Specimen: peripheral blood. Receptors originate from a human donor with active COVID-19. The donor label of this sample is uncertain.

V usage is TRBV6-5 and J usage is TRBJ2-3; D is undetermined. Germline CDR1 reads MNHEY; CDR2 reads SVGAGI. V lost 4 bases and J lost 5, with 7 bases in between. This CDR3 region has 12 residues. Written as DNA, the CDR3 is TGTGCCAGCAGTTCACGGGTAGATACGCAGTATTTT. Amino acid sequence: CASSSRVDTQYF.

As DNA, the CDR3 is TGTGCCAGCAGCCAAGATCGAAAGTTTGACTTTGCTAGCACAGATACGCAGTATTTT. Translated, it gives CASSQDRKFDFASTDTQYF. The V call is TRBV3-1 (or the pseudogene TRBV3-2), the J call TRBJ2-3; D call uncertain. CDR1 and CDR2 from the germline V gene are LGHDT and YNNKEL (reference sequence). Trimming removed 0 bases from V and 0 bases from J, with 19 bases in between. The CDR3 covers 19 residues.

This clone was seen only once. The genes are TRBV6-5 and TRBJ2-7; maybe TRBD2 (5 bases). Germline CDR1 and CDR2: MNHEY and SVGAGI. The V end lost 3 bases, the J end lost 2 bases, and 11 bases lay between the germline ends. CDR3 length: 14 residues. CDR3 loop: CASSYSDGTYEQYF. CDR3 coding DNA: TGTGCCAGCAGTTATTCGGACGGGACCTACGAGCAGTACTTC.

The chain joins TRBV11-2 to TRBJ2-7; 14 bases map to TRBD2. This CDR3 is 16 amino acids long. The V gene end was trimmed by 5 bases and the J gene end by 1 base; junction bases not matched to a gene: 4. CDR1 and CDR2 (germline): SGHAT, FQNNGV. DNA of the CDR3: TGTGCCAGCAGCCACGGGACTAGCGGGAGATCCTACGAGCAGTACTTC. Its translation: CASSHGTSGRSYEQYF. Full variable domain (remainder filled in from reference TRBV11-2 and TRBJ2-7): EAGVAQSPRYKIIEKRQSVAFWCNPISGHATLYWYQQILGQGPKLLIQFQNNGVVDDSQLPKDRFSAERLKGVDSTLKIQPAKLEDSAVYLCASSHGTSGRSYEQYFGPGTRLTVT.

V and J are TRBV4-1 and TRBJ2-6; the D gene is possibly TRBD1 (6 bases). CDR1 and CDR2 (germline): MGHRA, YSYEKL. The CDR3 covers 17 residues. V was trimmed by 3 bases and J by 2 bases, leaving 14 bases between them. CDR3: CASSQVPRQAGANVLTF. CDR3 bases: TGCGCCAGCAGCCAGGTCCCCCGACAGGCTGGGGCCAACGTCCTGACTTTC.

The chain joins TRBV5-1 to TRBJ1-3; 10 bases are a match to TRBD1. Germline V gives CDR1 SGHRS, CDR2 YFSETQ. Trimming removed 0 bases from V and 4 bases from J; junction bases left unmatched: 4. CDR3 size: 16 residues. The CDR3 here is CASSLGQGALGNTIYF. In DNA form, the CDR3 reads TGCGCCAGCAGCTTGGGACAGGGGGCGCTGGGAAACACCATATATTTT.

This clone was observed a single time. The rearrangement joins TRBV18 to TRBJ2-2; D call uncertain. V lost 1 base and J lost 1, with 13 bases in between. The V gene's germline CDR1 is KGHSH and CDR2 LQKENI. The CDR3 consists of 17 residues. CDR3 sequence: CASSPLGRSGNTGELFF. Written as DNA, the CDR3 is TGTGCCAGCTCACCACTCGGTCGGTCCGGGAACACCGGGGAGCTGTTTTTT.

V usage is TRBV4-2 and J usage is TRBJ2-7; 15 nucleotides match TRBD2. J lost 2 bases, V lost 4 bases, and 9 bases had no gene match. The CDR3 is 18 amino acids. Germline values: CDR1 LGHNA, CDR2 YNFKEQ. CDR3 sequence: CASSPGLAGGGRTYEQYF. CDR3 nucleotides: TGTGCCAGCAGCCCGGGACTAGCGGGGGGCGGTCGAACCTACGAGCAGTACTTC.

The chain is built from TRBV3-1 (or the pseudogene TRBV3-2) and TRBJ2-5, with 9 bases aligning to TRBD2. V trimming: 1 base; J trimming: 14 bases; junction bases outside the gene matches: 8. The CDR3 length is 13 residues. Germline V gene sequence: CDR1 LGHDT, CDR2 YNNKEL (reference sequence). This CDR3 is CASSQGLAGSNYF. DNA of the CDR3: TGTGCCAGCAGCCAAGGGCTAGCGGGGTCGAATTACTTC.

The chain is built from TRBV10-3 and TRBJ2-2, with D possibly TRBD2 on 7 matching bases. In germline, CDR1 is ENHRY, CDR2 SYGVKD. The V end lost 1 base, the J end lost 1 base, and 19 bases lay between the germline ends. This CDR3 comprises 19 residues. The CDR3 sequence is CAISEYRGGHLENTGELFF. CDR3 coding DNA: TGTGCCATCAGTGAGTACCGCGGGGGCCATTTAGAGAACACCGGGGAGCTGTTTTTT.

This clone was found a few times. CDR3 sequence (DNA): TGTGCCAGCAGTCCCCGGACAGGAACCACCGGGGAGCTGTTTTTT. Its translation is CASSPRTGTTGELFF. The V gene is TRBV27, the J gene TRBJ2-2, with 7 bases identical to TRBD1. The CDR3 has 15 amino acids. Germline assignment: CDR1 MNHEY and CDR2 SMNVEV (reference sequence). After removal of 5 bases from V and 4 bases from J, the junction contained 7 bases not matched to a gene.

This clone occurred once. The genes are TRBV12-5 and TRBJ2-7; possibly TRBD2 for D (5 bases). Per the germline V gene, CDR1 is LGHNT and CDR2 is FRNRAP. Deletions cut 5 bases from V and 3 bases from J, with 8 bases between. The CDR3 spans 12 residues. CDR3 in DNA: TGTGCTAGTGGTCCTGGACTCTACGAGCAGTACTTC. Residues: CASGPGLYEQYF. Complete variable domain (other parts from reference TRBV12-5 and TRBJ2-7): DARVTQTPRHKVTEMGQEVTMRCQPILGHNTVFWYRQTMMQGLELLAYFRNRAPLDDSGMPKDRFSAEMPDATLATLKIQPSEPRDSAVYFCASGPGLYEQYFGPGTRLTVT.

V gene TRBV12-3 or TRBV12-4 combines with J gene TRBJ2-1; D ambiguous. The CDR3 consists of 13 residues. With 3 bases removed from V and 9 bases from J, the gap between germline ends came to 12 bases. CDR3 sequence: CASSFSGPGEQFF. CDR3 sequence (DNA): TGTGCCAGCAGTTTTTCTGGCCCTGGTGAGCAGTTCTTC.

The chain joins TRBV27 to TRBJ1-4; 8 positions match TRBD1. With 6 bases clipped from V and 3 bases from J, the junction kept 3 bases outside the gene matches. Germline-derived CDR1 and CDR2 are MNHEY and SMNVEV (reference sequence). This CDR3 spans 14 amino acids. The CDR3 nucleotides read TGTGCCAGCAGGGAGACAGGGGCTAATGAAAAACTGTTTTTT. Residues: CASRETGANEKLFF.

The chain carries TRBV30 and TRBJ2-2; tentative D call: TRBD2 (6 bases). The germline V gene encodes CDR1 GTSNPN and CDR2 SVGIG (reference sequence). This CDR3 spans 16 amino acids. V was trimmed by 1 base and J by 7 bases, leaving 19 bases between them. The CDR3 protein is CAWSASRDLYSGELFF. The CDR3, as DNA: TGTGCCTGGAGTGCGTCCCGGGACTTATACAGCGGGGAGCTGTTTTTT.

V gene TRBV6-4 combines with J gene TRBJ2-3; weak D call: TRBD1 (6 bases). Trimming removed 4 bases at V and 1 base at J, with 15 bases between. The germline CDR1 and CDR2 sequences are MRHNA and SNTAGT. The CDR3 sequence is 16 residues long. CDR3 DNA sequence: TGTGCCAGCAGTGCAGAAGGGGGTTCGGGCACAGATACGCAGTATTTT. It codes for CASSAEGGSGTDTQYF.

J is TRBJ1-1 and V is TRBV4-1; possibly TRBD1 for D (5 bases). The V gene lost 1 base and the J gene lost 4 bases, with 10 bases spanning the gap. The CDR3 consists of 14 residues. Germline values: CDR1 MGHRA, CDR2 YSYEKL. Here the CDR3 reads CASSQAGVTTEAFF. The CDR3 region has the DNA TGCGCCAGCAGCCAAGCGGGGGTGACCACTGAAGCTTTCTTT.

The V gene is TRBV15, the J gene TRBJ1-5, with 8 bases lining up with TRBD1. The ends lost 5 bases at V and 7 bases at J; junction bases unmatched: 25. There are 20 residues in the CDR3. The germline CDR1 and CDR2 sequences are LNHNV and YYDKDF (reference sequence). CDR3 residues: CATSLRHPFWTGTREQPQHF. CDR3 coding DNA: TGTGCCACCAGCCTGAGACACCCCTTTTGGACAGGGACGAGAGAACAGCCCCAGCATTTT.

The chain recombines TRBV20-1 with TRBJ2-3; D remains ambiguous. CDR1 is DFQATT, CDR2 SNEGSKA, per germline (reference sequence). With 5 bases removed from V and 2 bases from J, the gap between germline ends came to 5 bases. This CDR3 has 11 amino acids. CDR3 loop: CSARVTDTQYF. CDR3 bases: TGCAGTGCTCGCGTCACAGATACGCAGTATTTT.

About this clone itself: The junction differs from germline at one of its ends, possibly a read error. V gene TRBV10-3 combines with J gene TRBJ1-3, with unresolved D. Germline V gives CDR1 ENHRY, CDR2 SYGVKD. The CDR3 has 15 amino acids. As DNA, the CDR3 is TGTGCCATCAGCGAGTCCTTAGTTTCGGGAAACACCATATATTTT. Its protein product is CAISESLVSGNTIYF.

This clone was recorded only once. The chain links TRBV19 to TRBJ2-1, with 7 bases matching TRBD1. With 3 bases clipped from V and 3 bases from J, the junction kept 8 bases outside the gene matches. Germline values: CDR1 LNHDA, CDR2 SQIVND (reference sequence). The CDR3 has 16 residues. As DNA, the CDR3 is TGTGCCAGTAGTATCCGCCGACAGGGTGTCTACAATGAGCAGTTCTTC. Amino acid sequence: CASSIRRQGVYNEQFF.

The chain has TRBV9 and TRBJ2-7; 10 nucleotides line up with TRBD2. Germline-derived CDR1 and CDR2 are SGDLS and YYNGEE. The V gene end was trimmed by 0 bases and the J gene end by 8 bases; junction bases not matched to a gene: 5. The CDR3 has 14 amino acids. The CDR3 protein is CASSVVASGGKQYF. The CDR3 nucleotides read TGTGCCAGCAGCGTAGTCGCTAGCGGGGGCAAGCAGTACTTC.

The V and J genes are TRBV13 and TRBJ2-2; 8 bases are shared with TRBD1. V was clipped by 6 bases and J by 6 bases; unmatched bases: 6. Germline-derived CDR1 and CDR2 are PRHDT and FYEKMQ (reference sequence). The CDR3 is made up of 14 amino acids. DNA of the CDR3: TGTGCCAGCAGACCCAGGGGGCGCGCCGGGGAGCTGTTTTTT. Amino acid sequence: CASRPRGRAGELFF.

The chain couples TRBV2 to TRBJ1-5; a possible D gene is TRBD1 (6 bases). The V and J ends lost 8 bases and 0 bases respectively, with 14 bases between them. The germline CDR1 and CDR2 sequences are SNHLY and FYNNEI. This CDR3 has 15 amino acids. The CDR3 is CASGQQGNSNQPQHF. The CDR3 DNA follows: TGTGCCAGCGGACAACAGGGAAATAGCAATCAGCCCCAGCATTTT.